This T cell receptor (beta chain) derives from a study of radiation and T cells in renal cell carcinoma. The CDR3 is 16 residues long. V lost 4 bases and J lost 6, with 18 bases in between. Germline V lookup: CDR1 MNHNY, CDR2 SVGAGI (reference sequence). Time point reported: blood 2 weeks post-SBRT. This sample's treatment: 15 Gy SBRT to primary tumor, nephrectomy 4 weeks later. Serial blood draws occurred at baseline and 2 and 4 weeks post-SBRT. The patient's renal cell carcinoma had clear cell pathology. The method was immunoSEQ multiplex PCR; TCRdb's version includes in-frame clones alone and lacks a portion of them. The sample lists almost 50,000 clones; roughly 80% were seen once. Overall study results and limits: No pretreatment tumor biopsies were available for baseline clonotypes.

On this clone: Its antigen is not known.

Here the sequenced sample was blood, taken from a patient whose treatment included radiotherapy and nephrectomy. This TCR was sampled from a woman aged 70-85 years with renal cell carcinoma. The chain couples TRBV6-6 to TRBJ1-4, with D uncertain. The CDR3 reads CASSLGPKGSYEKLFF. CDR3 coding DNA: TGTGCCAGCAGTTTAGGACCTAAGGGAAGTTATGAAAAACTGTTTTTT.